Presented here are 8 T cell receptor beta chains from one specimen sequenced in a study of tumor and adjacent non-tumor tissue in lung cancer. The library came from three nested PCR rounds adapted from ARM-PCR protocols. TCRdb reprocessed the multiplex PCR reads via MiXCR and lists one record per CDR3 protein. Of around 210,000 distinct CDR3 sequences in the sample, about 76% were seen once. This sample's RNA came from whole unsorted tissue. What was sequenced was lung tumor tissue. The receptors here all came from a man in his fifties or sixties with non-small cell lung cancer.

This clonotype occurred once. The CDR3 does not end in the conserved phenylalanine or tryptophan, so this is likely a read error. The V call is TRBV6-1, the J call TRBJ1-1; 9 positions agree with TRBD1. CDR1 and CDR2 from the germline V gene are MNHNS and SASEGT. CDR3 size: 15 residues. The CDR3 protein is CPSSRLQGAQTEAFL. The CDR3 DNA reads TGTCCCAGCAGCCGACTACAGGGGGCCCAAACTGAAGCTTTCTTA.

V and J are TRBV24-1 and TRBJ2-6; D unclear. This CDR3 spans 13 amino acids. CDR1 and CDR2 from the germline V gene are KGHDR and SFDVKD. V lost 1 base and J 6 bases, leaving 3 bases between the germline ends. CDR3 protein: CATSDFTANVLTF. The CDR3 DNA follows: TGTGCCACCAGTGATTTTACGGCCAACGTCCTGACTTTC.

A note on this clonotype: Germline and junction disagree at one end, which may indicate a read error. The V gene is TRBV11-3, the J gene TRBJ2-3; maybe TRBD1 (5 bases). Germline V gene data show CDR1 as SGHNT and CDR2 as YENEEA. The CDR3 spans 14 residues. The CDR3, as DNA: TGTGTCAGCTGCTTAGGGGCCAACACGGATACGCAGTATTTT. Protein product: CVSCLGANTDTQYF.

To note about this clonotype: This likely comes from a read error, as the CDR3 has no conserved phenylalanine or tryptophan at its end. The gene calls are TRBV29-1 and TRBJ2-3; 9 bases match TRBD2. The V segment lost 1 base and the J segment 5 bases; nucleotides outside the gene matches: 10. This CDR3 region has 16 residues. In germline, CDR1 is SQVTM, CDR2 ANQGSEA. The CDR3 loop is CSVEGTGTSRIDTQYL. The CDR3 bases are TGCAGCGTTGAAGGGACCGGGACTAGCCGAATAGATACGCAGTATCTT.

Comment on this clonotype: At one boundary the junction diverges from the germline segment, which might be a read error. V gene TRBV4-1 combines with J gene TRBJ2-5; the match to TRBD2 covers 8 bases. CDR3 length equals 17 residues. Germline assignment: CDR1 MGHRA and CDR2 YSYEKL. The CDR3 sequence is CASSQDAGGRPQETQYF. DNA of the CDR3: TGTGCCAGCAGCCAAGATGCGGGGGGCAGGCCCCAAGAGACCCAGTACTTC.

For this clonotype: With a much larger clone just one base away, this may be a read error. Given the absence of the conserved phenylalanine or tryptophan at the CDR3 end, a read error is likely. J is TRBJ1-6 and V is TRBV4-2; no clear D. The germline V gene encodes CDR1 LGHNA and CDR2 YNFKEQ. Between the trimmed V and J ends, which lost 0 bases and 12 bases, there was a span of 6 bases. CDR3 size: 12 residues. CDR3 amino acids: CASSQDRGPLHL. For the CDR3, the DNA is TGTGCCAGCAGCCAAGATCGGGGACCCCTCCACCTT.

As to this clonotype: The junction does not match germline at one end; this may be a read error. The chain links TRBV11-3 to TRBJ2-7, with D possibly matching TRBD2 (5 bases). The germline CDR1 and CDR2 sequences are SGHNT and YENEEA. The CDR3 runs to 15 residues. The CDR3 sequence is CASSPSACIDYEQYF. The CDR3 DNA reads TGTGCCAGCAGCCCCTCAGCGTGCATCGACTACGAGCAATACTTC.

The chain joins TRBV11-2 to TRBJ2-5; D might be TRBD2 (6 bases). Germline CDR1 SGHAT, CDR2 FQNNGV. This CDR3 is built from 16 residues. The CDR3 region is CVNSPTMGGPKESQYF. CDR3 nucleotide sequence: TGTGTCAACAGCCCCACAATGGGGGGTCCAAAGGAGTCCCAGTACTTC.